The present entry profiles one TCR beta chain with its context. The antigen is unknown. Vbeta (60) and Jbeta (13) primers were used in the PCR. Some clones are missing from TCRdb's copy, which holds only in-frame ones; the method was immunoSEQ multiplex PCR. This sample has about 88,000 clones; roughly 63% occur once, and the top ten carry more than 2.5%. The sample belongs to a study of cytomegalovirus exposure and HLA in healthy donors. Whole-study results and caveats: The study flagged 150 to 200 TCR beta chains as cytomegalovirus-associated. One cluster of highly shared sequence variants probably arose as a sequencing artifact. When a later analysis compared HLA-associated TCR beta chains with equally common others, the HLA-associated chains turned out to be more clonally expanded and to have lower generation probabilities.

In nominal health when sampled, donors likely had unrecorded immune exposures nonetheless. The material sequenced was PBMCs. This TCR came from a man over 45 in good health and CMV-seronegative.

CDR3 protein: CASRPGQKFGELFF. CDR3 DNA sequence: TGTGCCAGCAGACCGGGACAGAAGTTCGGGGAGCTGTTTTTT. The rearrangement links TRBV2 to TRBJ2-2, with TRBD1 identical over 7 bases. V lost 6 bases to trimming and J lost 7 bases; unmatched junction nucleotides: 8. The V gene's germline CDR1 is SNHLY and CDR2 FYNNEI. This CDR3 region has 14 residues.